A selection of T cell receptor beta chains follows, all from one sample in a study of T cell responses to AZD1222 COVID-19 vaccine. Sequencing was performed with immunoSEQ multiplex PCR; in TCRdb, only in-frame clones are kept and a portion is missing. The sample records approximately 150,000 clones, about 92% being singletons. The sample in question was peripheral blood, obtained 28 days after the second AZD1222 dose. These TCRs come from an adult who received the AZD1222 COVID-19 vaccine. Both conserved end residues are part of each CDR3. D genes are given only for firm matches. For some rows the clone size is stated as once, few or many, or as a class when expanded; others skip it.

abundance	d_gene	j_gene	v_gene	CDR3aa	CDR3nt
-	-	TRBJ1-6	TRBV5-1	CASSLSAESNSPLHF	TGCGCCAGCAGCTTGTCGGCAGAGTCCAATTCACCCCTCCACTTT
-	-	TRBJ1-5	TRBV6-2/TRBV6-3	CASSTGRYDQPQHF	TGTGCCAGCAGTACAGGGAGATACGATCAGCCCCAGCATTTT
-	TRBD2	TRBJ2-1	TRBV5-4	CASSLGLAGGPGEQFF	TGTGCCAGCAGCCTCGGACTAGCGGGAGGGCCGGGTGAGCAGTTCTTC
-	-	TRBJ2-7	TRBV21-1	CASESPGFALNEQYF	TGTGCCAGCGAATCCCCGGGATTCGCCCTCAACGAGCAGTACTTC
-	-	TRBJ2-5	TRBV11-3	CASSPPGQQETQYF	TGTGCCAGCAGCCCTCCCGGACAGCAAGAGACCCAGTACTTC
-	-	TRBJ2-2	TRBV6-5	CASSYSPNFTGELFF	TGTGCCAGCAGTTACTCCCCGAATTTTACCGGGGAGCTGTTTTTT
-	TRBD1	TRBJ1-6	TRBV19	CASKDRADSPLHF	TGTGCCAGTAAGGACAGGGCGGATTCACCCCTCCACTTT
-	-	TRBJ2-7	TRBV11-2	CASSSTAPGAYEQYF	TGTGCCAGCAGCTCAACCGCTCCAGGGGCCTACGAGCAGTACTTC
-	-	TRBJ1-2	TRBV10-1	CASSESASGLGGYTF	TGCGCCAGCAGTGAGTCCGCTTCAGGGTTAGGTGGCTACACCTTC
-	TRBD1	TRBJ1-5	TRBV27	CASSFQGQGASQPQHF	TGTGCCAGCAGTTTTCAGGGACAGGGGGCGAGTCAGCCCCAGCATTTT
-	-	TRBJ1-5	TRBV4-2	CASSQEQGSNQPQHF	TGTGCCAGCAGCCAAGAACAGGGTAGCAATCAGCCCCAGCATTTT
once	-	TRBJ2-6	TRBV6-2/TRBV6-3	CASSVSWGGANVLTF	TGTGCCAGCAGTGTTTCTTGGGGTGGGGCCAACGTCCTGACTTTC
-	TRBD1	TRBJ1-2	TRBV7-9	CASSFGTATSYGYTF	TGTGCCAGCAGCTTCGGGACAGCTACCAGCTATGGCTACACCTTC
-	-	TRBJ1-5	TRBV24-1	CATSIRNNQPQHF	TGTGCCACCAGTATCCGGAACAATCAGCCCCAGCATTTT
-	-	TRBJ1-4	TRBV5-1	CASSLTVLGTNEKLFF	TGCGCCAGCAGCTTGACGGTCTTGGGGACTAATGAAAAACTGTTTTTT
-	-	TRBJ1-2	TRBV12-3/TRBV12-4	CASSSGPYGYTF	TGTGCCAGCAGTTCGGGACCTTATGGCTACACCTTC
-	-	TRBJ2-3	TRBV4-2	CASSQDLYTVVGTDTQYF	TGTGCCAGCAGCCAAGATTTATACACGGTAGTGGGCACAGATACGCAGTATTTT
-	-	TRBJ1-1	TRBV7-9	CASSLARGINTEAFF	TGTGCCAGCAGCTTAGCGCGGGGGATTAACACTGAAGCTTTCTTT
-	-	TRBJ1-1	TRBV10-3	CAISARPPNTEAFF	TGTGCCATCAGTGCACGGCCCCCGAACACTGAAGCTTTCTTT
-	-	TRBJ1-1	TRBV5-5	CASSLGGNTEAFF	TGTGCCAGCAGCTTGGGAGGGAACACTGAAGCTTTCTTT
-	-	TRBJ2-7	TRBV19	CASSIGRGRSYEQYF	TGTGCCAGTAGTATTGGTAGGGGTAGGTCCTACGAGCAGTACTTC
-	-	TRBJ2-2	TRBV28	CASSYPLGGTGELFF	TGTGCCAGCAGTTACCCCCTGGGGGGCACCGGGGAGCTGTTTTTT
-	TRBD2	TRBJ2-5	TRBV19	CASSTLRLAGDQYF	TGTGCCAGTAGTACCCTGAGACTAGCGGGTGACCAGTACTTC
once	TRBD1	TRBJ2-3	TRBV6-1	CASSEAWTGSIADTQYF	TGTGCCAGCAGTGAAGCCTGGACAGGGTCTATCGCAGATACGCAGTATTTT
-	-	TRBJ2-7	TRBV2	CASSATTTNSYEQYF	TGTGCCAGCAGTGCGACCACAACCAACTCCTACGAGCAGTACTTC
once	-	TRBJ2-7	TRBV29-1	CSVRAATYEQYF	TGCAGCGTTCGGGCGGCAACCTACGAGCAGTACTTC
-	TRBD2	TRBJ2-6	TRBV6-5	CASRRGADGANVLTF	TGTGCCTCACGGCGGGGGGCGGACGGGGCCAACGTCCTGACTTTC
-	-	TRBJ1-5	TRBV5-6	CASSLFDSRNEQPQHF	TGTGCCAGCAGCTTGTTTGACAGCCGGAATGAACAGCCCCAGCATTTT
-	-	TRBJ1-5	TRBV18	CASSPSVPGGNQPQHF	TGTGCCAGCTCACCAAGTGTGCCAGGAGGAAATCAGCCCCAGCATTTT
-	-	TRBJ1-1	TRBV7-2	CASSFRWGEGTEAFF	TGTGCCAGCAGCTTCCGCTGGGGGGAAGGAACTGAAGCTTTCTTT
-	-	TRBJ1-4	TRBV9	CASSTQLGANEKLFF	TGTGCCAGCAGCACCCAACTCGGGGCTAATGAAAAACTGTTTTTT
-	-	TRBJ1-1	TRBV7-8	CASSRAEGRWTEAFF	TGTGCCAGCAGCCGAGCGGAAGGGAGGTGGACTGAAGCTTTCTTT
-	TRBD2	TRBJ2-3	TRBV7-2	CASSLRQREGLGTQYF	TGTGCCAGCAGCTTACGCCAGCGGGAGGGCCTAGGTACGCAGTATTTT
-	-	TRBJ1-2	TRBV11-2	CASKRLREIYGYTF	TGTGCCAGCAAACGGCTCCGGGAGATATATGGCTACACCTTC
once	-	TRBJ2-2	TRBV24-1	CATSPTWPANTGELFF	TGTGCCACCAGTCCGACTTGGCCGGCAAACACCGGGGAGCTGTTTTTT
-	TRBD2	TRBJ2-1	TRBV19	CASSIRASGRYNEQFF	TGTGCCAGTAGTATACGGGCTAGCGGGAGGTACAATGAGCAGTTCTTC
-	TRBD1	TRBJ1-2	TRBV5-1	CASSLRDRGLPLPIGYTF	TGCGCCAGCAGCCTGAGGGACAGGGGCCTCCCTTTACCTATCGGCTACACCTTC
-	-	TRBJ1-2	TRBV11-2	CASSIQGWAGYTF	TGTGCCAGCAGCATACAGGGTTGGGCGGGCTACACCTTC
-	-	TRBJ2-7	TRBV18	CASSPGGKDREQYF	TGTGCCAGCTCACCAGGGGGGAAGGACCGCGAGCAGTACTTC
-	TRBD1	TRBJ1-2	TRBV5-1	CASSLATDRAGYGYTF	TGCGCCAGCAGCTTGGCCACGGACAGGGCCGGCTATGGCTACACCTTC
-	TRBD1	TRBJ2-3	TRBV5-1	CASSSGQITDTQYF	TGCGCCAGCAGCTCGGGACAGATCACAGATACGCAGTATTTT
few	TRBD1	TRBJ1-2	TRBV19	CASEELGQGTYGYTF	TGTGCCAGTGAGGAGTTGGGACAGGGGACCTATGGCTACACCTTC
-	-	TRBJ2-7	TRBV28	CASRSTGQTYEQYF	TGTGCCAGCAGATCCACAGGGCAGACCTACGAGCAGTACTTC